The clone carrying this T cell receptor beta chain was detected ten times or more. This record comes from a study of low-dose radiotherapy and immunotherapy resistance in tumors. TRAV- and TRBV-specific primers, spanning alpha and beta chains, primed first-strand cDNA. TCRs underwent about 20 PCR cycles of amplification with a constant-region primer and V-primer adapter. MiXCR was run by TCRdb on the reads, yielding one entry per CDR3 protein. The sample gives some 60,000 distinct CDR3 sequences, around 27% of which show up once; 6% to 7% is in the top ten. Indicated time point: before trial treatment. J lost 15 bases, V lost 6 bases, and 10 bases had no gene match. Germline V gives CDR1 SNHLY, CDR2 FYNNEI. The CDR3 length is 13 residues.

The sequence came from a male donor with rectosigmoid adenocarcinoma. The rearrangement links TRBV2 to TRBJ1-4; 10 bases match TRBD1. Sequenced material: PBMCs, taken before treatment. In DNA, the CDR3 is TGTGCCAGCAGAGGGACAGGGGCACGCAAGGTGTTTTTT. As protein: CASRGTGARKVFF.